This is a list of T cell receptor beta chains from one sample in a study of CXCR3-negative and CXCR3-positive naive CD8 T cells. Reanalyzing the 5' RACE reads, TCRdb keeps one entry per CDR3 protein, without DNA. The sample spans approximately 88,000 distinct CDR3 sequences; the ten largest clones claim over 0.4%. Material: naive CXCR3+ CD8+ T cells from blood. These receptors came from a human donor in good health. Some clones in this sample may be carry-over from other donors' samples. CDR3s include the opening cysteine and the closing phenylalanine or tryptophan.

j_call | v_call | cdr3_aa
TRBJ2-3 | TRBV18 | CASSPNSVVAVSGPDTQYF
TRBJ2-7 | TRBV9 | CASSVEGASYEQYF
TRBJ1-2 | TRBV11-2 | CASSTQTDSYGYTF
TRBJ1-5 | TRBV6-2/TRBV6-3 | CASSSGYNQPQHF
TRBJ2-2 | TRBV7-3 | CASSLSGVGTGELFF
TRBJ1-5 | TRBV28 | CASSTTGWAQPQHF
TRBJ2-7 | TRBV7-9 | CASSPREEGGEQYF
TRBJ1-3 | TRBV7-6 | CASSLSVIGHSGNTIYF
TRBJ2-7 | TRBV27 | CASSFKLQSYEQYF
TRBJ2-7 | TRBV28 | CASRSTNFEQYF
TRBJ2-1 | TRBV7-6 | CASSPYSGGRNEQFF
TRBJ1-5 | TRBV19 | CASSTRTRNQPQHF
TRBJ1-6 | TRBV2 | CASSEALGRYSPLHF
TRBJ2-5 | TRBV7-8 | CASSLEGGRIRETQYF
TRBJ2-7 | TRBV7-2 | CASSPIQGGGYEQYF
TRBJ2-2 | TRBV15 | CATSHSSGGLFF
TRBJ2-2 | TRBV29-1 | CSVREGTGELFF
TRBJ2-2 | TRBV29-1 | CSGRTENTGELFF
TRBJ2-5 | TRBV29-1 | CSVERPAGGAAQETQYF
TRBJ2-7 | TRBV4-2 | CASSQVKGLAHEQYF
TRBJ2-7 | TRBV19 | CASSMYAGGYEQYF
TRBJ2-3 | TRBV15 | CATSRVAAGESQYF
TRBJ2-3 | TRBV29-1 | CSVELTTGDRDTQYF
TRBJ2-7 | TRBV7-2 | CASSSWVAEQYF
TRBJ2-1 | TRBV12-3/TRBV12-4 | CASSSPGQSNEQFF
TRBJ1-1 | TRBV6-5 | CASKVGTEAFF
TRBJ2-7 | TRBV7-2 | CASSSPEGALYEQYF
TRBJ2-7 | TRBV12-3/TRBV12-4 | CASRWTGGDYEQYF
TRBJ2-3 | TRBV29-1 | CSVQGLAGVGDTQYF
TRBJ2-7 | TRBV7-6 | CASSLDRDEQYF
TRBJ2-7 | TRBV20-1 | CSARFPSGDHYEQYF
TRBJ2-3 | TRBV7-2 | CASSLHPRLAPTDTQYF
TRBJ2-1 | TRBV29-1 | CSVTLAVHSYNEQFF
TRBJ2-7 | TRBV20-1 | CSARDGTGAEQYF
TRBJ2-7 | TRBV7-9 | CASSSGTGGDSYEQYF
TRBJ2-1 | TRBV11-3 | CASSSYPLEGNEQFF
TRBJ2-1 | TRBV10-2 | CASSVKGSSYNEQFF
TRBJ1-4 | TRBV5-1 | CASSFDTGNEKLFF
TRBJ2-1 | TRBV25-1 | CASSEWRSGDYNEQFF
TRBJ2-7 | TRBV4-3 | CASSQGRQGSYEQYF
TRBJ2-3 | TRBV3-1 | CASSQDGTSQFTDTQYF
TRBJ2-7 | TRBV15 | CATSMGLAGSYEQYF
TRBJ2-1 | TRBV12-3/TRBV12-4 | CASSFPGGGSDEQFF
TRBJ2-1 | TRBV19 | CASSISVSNEQFF
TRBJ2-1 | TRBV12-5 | CASGIGFSSYNEQFF
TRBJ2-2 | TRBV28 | CASSRLARSGELFF